Listed here are 5 T cell receptor beta chains from one sample, sequenced in a study of blood T cell repertoires in COVID-19 (dated by TCRdb to 2020 to 2021). Libraries came from the immunoSEQ multiplex PCR assay. Here the immuneACCESS table is served through TCRdb, limited to in-frame sequences with V and J called. Missing clones are a known gap in these copies; in checked studies unresolved V genes cover under half, and the rest lacks a known reason. This sample lists around 99,000 clones; 80% were detected once. Approximately 9% of the sample is in the top ten clones. The sample was peripheral blood. These receptors all stem from a man over 45 who had recovered from COVID-19.

This chain links TRBV6-5 with TRBJ1-6; D possibly corresponds to TRBD1 (6 bases). CDR3 length: 13 residues. The V end was cut by 11 bases, the J end by 7 bases, with 15 bases between. From germline, CDR1 is MNHEY and CDR2 SVGAGI. CDR3 residues: CACIQGPNSPLHF. The CDR3 nucleotides are TGTGCCTGCATCCAGGGGCCCAATTCACCCCTCCACTTT.

The chain is built from TRBV19 and TRBJ1-5; 12 positions agree with TRBD1. After removal of 4 bases from V and 7 bases from J, the junction contained 8 bases not matched to a gene. CDR1 LNHDA and CDR2 SQIVND come from the germline V gene (reference sequence). The CDR3 runs to 16 residues. For the CDR3, the DNA is TGTGCCAGTAGTAATCCGGGACAGGGGGCAGGACAGCCCCAGCATTTT. It encodes CASSNPGQGAGQPQHF.

The V and J genes are TRBV3-1 (or the pseudogene TRBV3-2) and TRBJ2-1; 8 positions agree with TRBD2. This CDR3 contains 13 residues. Trimming removed 3 bases from V and 9 bases from J; junction bases left unmatched: 4. The germline CDR1 and CDR2 sequences are LGHDT and YNNKEL (reference sequence). Here the CDR3 reads CASSHRGGSEQFF. The CDR3 DNA sequence: TGTGCCAGCAGCCATCGGGGGGGGTCTGAGCAGTTCTTC.

This CDR3 reads CASSASTANEQFF. CDR3 coding DNA: TGTGCCAGCAGTGCCTCGACAGCCAATGAGCAGTTCTTC. The rearrangement joins TRBV6-4 to TRBJ2-1; perhaps TRBD1 as D (5 bases). The CDR3 is 13 amino acids. The V end was cut by 4 bases, the J end by 6 bases, with 10 bases between. The V gene's germline CDR1 is MRHNA and CDR2 SNTAGT.

The chain couples TRBV28 to TRBJ2-5; 14 bases line up with TRBD2. Germline CDR1 reads MDHEN; CDR2 reads SYDVKM. V shed 6 bases and J 1 base; nucleotides not matched to a gene: 7. This CDR3 comprises 17 residues. The CDR3 sequence: CASSTVTSGRVQETQYF. Here the CDR3 DNA reads TGTGCCAGCAGCACCGTGACTAGCGGGAGGGTCCAAGAGACCCAGTACTTC.